This T cell receptor beta chain derives from a study of breast tumors, draining lymph nodes, adjacent tissues. Study findings and constraints: Tumors had less TCR diversity than lymph nodes, more than nontumor tissue. Data only fit, rather than demonstrated, lymph node origin of most tumor T cells.

TCRdb reanalysed the multiplex PCR reads using MiXCR and keeps one entry per CDR3 protein. In the table there are around 170,000 distinct CDR3 sequences, 33% of which are singletons. CDR1 and CDR2 from the germline V gene are DFQATT and SNEGSKA (reference sequence). This CDR3 contains 13 residues. Trimming pared 6 bases from V and 4 bases from J, leaving 14 bases between. This clonotype was recorded many times. Its antigen is still unknown. Axillary draining lymph nodes of breast cancer patients supplied the node samples. This TCR came from a female donor with breast cancer. Some clones in this sample may be carry-over from other donors' samples. Material: axillary lymph node tissue. This chain connects TRBV20-1 to TRBJ2-3; D is perhaps TRBD1 or TRBD2 (5 bases each). CDR3 in DNA: TGCAGTGCGGGGCCTAGCCGGGCAGATACGCAGTATTTT. It encodes CSAGPSRADTQYF.